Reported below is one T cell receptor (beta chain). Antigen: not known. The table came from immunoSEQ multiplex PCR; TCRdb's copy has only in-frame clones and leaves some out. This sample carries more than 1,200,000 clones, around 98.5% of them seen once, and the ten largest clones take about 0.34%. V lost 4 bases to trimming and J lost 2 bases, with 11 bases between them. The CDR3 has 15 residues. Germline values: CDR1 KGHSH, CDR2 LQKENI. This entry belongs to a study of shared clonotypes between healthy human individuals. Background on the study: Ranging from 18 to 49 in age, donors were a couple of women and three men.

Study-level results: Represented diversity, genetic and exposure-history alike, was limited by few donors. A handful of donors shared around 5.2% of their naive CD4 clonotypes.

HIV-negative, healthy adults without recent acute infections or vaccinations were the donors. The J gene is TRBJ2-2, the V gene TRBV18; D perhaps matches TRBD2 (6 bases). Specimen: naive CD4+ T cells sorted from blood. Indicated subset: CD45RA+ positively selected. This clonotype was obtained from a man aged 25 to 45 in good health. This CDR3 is CASSRGGANTGELFF. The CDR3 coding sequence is TGTGCCAGCTCACGTGGCGGGGCCAACACCGGGGAGCTGTTTTTT.